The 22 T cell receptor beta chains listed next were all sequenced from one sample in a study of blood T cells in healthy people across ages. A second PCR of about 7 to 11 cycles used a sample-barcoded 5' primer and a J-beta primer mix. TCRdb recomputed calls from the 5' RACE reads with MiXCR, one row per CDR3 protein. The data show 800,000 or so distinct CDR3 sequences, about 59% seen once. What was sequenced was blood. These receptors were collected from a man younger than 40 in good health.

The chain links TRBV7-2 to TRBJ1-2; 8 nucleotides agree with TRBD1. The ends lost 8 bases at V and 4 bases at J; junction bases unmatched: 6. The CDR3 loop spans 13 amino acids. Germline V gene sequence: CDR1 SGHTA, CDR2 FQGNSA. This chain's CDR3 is CASGTTGAYGYTF. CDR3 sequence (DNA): TGTGCCAGCGGAACGACAGGGGCCTATGGCTACACCTTC.

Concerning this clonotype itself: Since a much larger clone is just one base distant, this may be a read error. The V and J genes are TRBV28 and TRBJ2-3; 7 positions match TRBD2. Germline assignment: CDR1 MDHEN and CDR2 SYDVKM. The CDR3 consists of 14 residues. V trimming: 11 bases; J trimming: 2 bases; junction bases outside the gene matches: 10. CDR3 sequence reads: CAASPGTNTDTQYF. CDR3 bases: TGTGCCGCAAGTCCCGGGACTAACACAGATACGCAGTATTTT.

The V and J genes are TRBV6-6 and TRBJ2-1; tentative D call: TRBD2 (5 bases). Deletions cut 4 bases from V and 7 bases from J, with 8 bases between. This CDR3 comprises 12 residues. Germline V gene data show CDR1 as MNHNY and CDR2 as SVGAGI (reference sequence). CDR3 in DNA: TGTGCCAGCAGTTCTAGCATGAATGAGCAGTTCTTC. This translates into CASSSSMNEQFF.

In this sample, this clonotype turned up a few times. The CDR3 is CASSAGQGAVNEKLFF. The CDR3 DNA is TGTGCCAGCAGCGCCGGACAGGGGGCCGTTAATGAAAAACTGTTTTTT. The chain recombines TRBV9 with TRBJ1-4; 11 bases fit TRBD1. Germline V gene lookup returns CDR1 SGDLS and CDR2 YYNGEE. Losses at the gene ends were 3 bases for V and 4 bases for J; bases not matched to a gene: 5. The CDR3 loop spans 16 amino acids.

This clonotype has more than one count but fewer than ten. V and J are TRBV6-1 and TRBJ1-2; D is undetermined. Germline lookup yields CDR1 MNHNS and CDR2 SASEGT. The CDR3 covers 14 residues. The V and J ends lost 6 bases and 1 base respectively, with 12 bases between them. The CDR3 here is CASSGSWLNYGYTF. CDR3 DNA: TGTGCCAGCAGCGGGAGCTGGCTTAACTATGGCTACACCTTC.

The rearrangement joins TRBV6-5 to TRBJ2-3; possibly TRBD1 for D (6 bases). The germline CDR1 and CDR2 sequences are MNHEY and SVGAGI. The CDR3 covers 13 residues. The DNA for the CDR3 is TGTGGGACCCGCAGGGGTTGGGGAGATACGCAGTATTTT. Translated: CGTRRGWGDTQYF.

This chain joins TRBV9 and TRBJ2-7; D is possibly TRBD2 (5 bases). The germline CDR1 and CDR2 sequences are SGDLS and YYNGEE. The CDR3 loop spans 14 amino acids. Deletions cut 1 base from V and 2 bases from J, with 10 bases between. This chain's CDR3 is CASSVLAGPYEQYF. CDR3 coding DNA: TGTGCCAGCAGCGTACTGGCGGGTCCCTACGAGCAGTACTTC.

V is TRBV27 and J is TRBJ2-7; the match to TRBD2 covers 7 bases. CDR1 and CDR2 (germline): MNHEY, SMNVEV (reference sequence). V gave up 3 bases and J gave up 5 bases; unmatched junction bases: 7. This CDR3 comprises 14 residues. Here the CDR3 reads CASSFWGGSDEQYF. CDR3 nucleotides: TGTGCCAGCAGTTTTTGGGGGGGGAGTGACGAGCAGTACTTC.

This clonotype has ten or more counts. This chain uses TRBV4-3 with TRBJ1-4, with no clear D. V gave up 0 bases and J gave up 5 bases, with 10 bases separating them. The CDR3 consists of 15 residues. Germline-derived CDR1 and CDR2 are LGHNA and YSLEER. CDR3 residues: CASSQDSGTNEKLFF. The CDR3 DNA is TGCGCCAGCAGCCAAGATTCAGGAACAAATGAAAAACTGTTTTTT.

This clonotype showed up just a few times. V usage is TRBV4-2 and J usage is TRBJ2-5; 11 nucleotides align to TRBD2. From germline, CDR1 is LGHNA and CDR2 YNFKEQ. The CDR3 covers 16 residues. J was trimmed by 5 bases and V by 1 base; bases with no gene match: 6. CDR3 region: CASSQVTSGGGETQYF. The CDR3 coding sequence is TGTGCCAGCAGCCAAGTAACTAGCGGGGGTGGTGAGACCCAGTACTTC.

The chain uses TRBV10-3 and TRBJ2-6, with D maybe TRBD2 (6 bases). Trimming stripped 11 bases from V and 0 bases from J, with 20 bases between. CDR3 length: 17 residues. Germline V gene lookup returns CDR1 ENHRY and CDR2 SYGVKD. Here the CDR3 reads CASERRDGDSGANVLTF. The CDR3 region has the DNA TGTGCCTCCGAGAGGCGGGACGGGGACTCTGGGGCCAACGTCCTGACTTTC.

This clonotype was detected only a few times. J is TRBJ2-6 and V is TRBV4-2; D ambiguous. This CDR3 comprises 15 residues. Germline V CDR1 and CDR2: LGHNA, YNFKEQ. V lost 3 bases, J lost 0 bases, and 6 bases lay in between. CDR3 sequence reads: CASSQISSGANVLTF. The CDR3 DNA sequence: TGTGCCAGCAGCCAGATCAGCTCTGGGGCCAACGTCCTGACTTTC.

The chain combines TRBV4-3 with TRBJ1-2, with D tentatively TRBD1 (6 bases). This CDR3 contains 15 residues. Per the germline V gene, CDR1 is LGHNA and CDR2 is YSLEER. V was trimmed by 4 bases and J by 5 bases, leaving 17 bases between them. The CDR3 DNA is TGCGCCAGCAGCCGGGTACAGGGAGTTGGATATGGCTACACCTTC. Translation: CASSRVQGVGYGYTF.

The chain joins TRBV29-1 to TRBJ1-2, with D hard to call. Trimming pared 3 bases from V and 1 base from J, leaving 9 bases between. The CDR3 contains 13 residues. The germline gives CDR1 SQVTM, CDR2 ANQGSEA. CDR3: CSVDQYINYGYTF. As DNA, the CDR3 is TGCAGCGTTGATCAGTACATTAACTATGGCTACACCTTC.

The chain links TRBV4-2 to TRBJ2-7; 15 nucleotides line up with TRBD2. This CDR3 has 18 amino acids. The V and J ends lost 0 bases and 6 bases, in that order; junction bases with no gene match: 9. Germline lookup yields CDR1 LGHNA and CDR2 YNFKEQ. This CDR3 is CASSQDTGGLAGGSEQYF. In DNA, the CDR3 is TGTGCCAGCAGCCAAGATACGGGCGGACTAGCGGGGGGGAGCGAGCAGTACTTC.

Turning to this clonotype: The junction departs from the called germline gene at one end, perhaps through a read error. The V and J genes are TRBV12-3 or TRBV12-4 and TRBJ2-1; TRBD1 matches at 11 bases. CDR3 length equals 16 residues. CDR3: CAGSLGGQGVGFGQFF. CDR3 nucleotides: TGTGCCGGCAGCTTAGGGGGACAGGGGGTTGGATTTGGGCAGTTCTTC.

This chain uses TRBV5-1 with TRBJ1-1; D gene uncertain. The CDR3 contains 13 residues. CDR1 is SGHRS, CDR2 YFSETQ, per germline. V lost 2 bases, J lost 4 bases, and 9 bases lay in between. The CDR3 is CASSFRRATEAFF. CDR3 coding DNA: TGCGCCAGCAGCTTCCGACGGGCCACTGAAGCTTTCTTT.

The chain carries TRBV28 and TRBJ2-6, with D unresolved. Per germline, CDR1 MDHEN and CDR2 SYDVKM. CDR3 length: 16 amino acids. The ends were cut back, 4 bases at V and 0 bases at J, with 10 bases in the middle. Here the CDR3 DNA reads TGTGCCAGCAGTTCTGTCATAGCCTCTGGGGCCAACGTCCTGACTTTC. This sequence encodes CASSSVIASGANVLTF.

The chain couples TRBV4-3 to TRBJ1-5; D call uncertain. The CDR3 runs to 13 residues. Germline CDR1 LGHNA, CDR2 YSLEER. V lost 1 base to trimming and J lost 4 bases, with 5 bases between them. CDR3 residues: CASSQVLNQPQHF. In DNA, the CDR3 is TGCGCCAGCAGCCAAGTCCTGAATCAGCCCCAGCATTTT.

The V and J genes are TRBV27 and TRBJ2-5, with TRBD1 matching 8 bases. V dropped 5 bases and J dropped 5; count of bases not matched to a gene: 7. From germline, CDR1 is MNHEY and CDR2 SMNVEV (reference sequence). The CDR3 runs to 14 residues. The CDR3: CASSRGQGGETQYF. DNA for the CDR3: TGTGCCAGCAGTCGTGGACAGGGCGGCGAGACCCAGTACTTC.

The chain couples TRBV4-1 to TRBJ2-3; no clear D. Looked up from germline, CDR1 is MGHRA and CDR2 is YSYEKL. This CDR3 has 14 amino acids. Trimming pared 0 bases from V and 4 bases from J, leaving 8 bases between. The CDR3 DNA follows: TGCGCCAGCAGCCAAGACGAGGTGGCAGATACGCAGTATTTT. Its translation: CASSQDEVADTQYF.

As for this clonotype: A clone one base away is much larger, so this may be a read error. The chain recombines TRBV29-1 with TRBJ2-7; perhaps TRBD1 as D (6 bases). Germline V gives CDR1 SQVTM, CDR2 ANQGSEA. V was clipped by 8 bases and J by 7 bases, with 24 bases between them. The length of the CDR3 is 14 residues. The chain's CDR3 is CSLQTGSSYNEQYF. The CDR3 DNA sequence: TGCAGCCTACAAACAGGGAGCTCCTACAATGAGCAGTACTTC.